The 19 T cell receptor beta chains below all came from one sample that was sequenced in a study of cytomegalovirus exposure and HLA in healthy donors. In the PCR, 60 Vbeta and 13 Jbeta primers were used. The protocol was immunoSEQ multiplex PCR, while the TCRdb copy is restricted to in-frame clones and leaves out a portion. Of under 150,000 clones detected, about four fifths appear once; the ten largest clones hold 0.55% to 0.85%. What was sequenced was PBMCs. These receptors originate from a man aged 18 to 30 in good health and CMV-seronegative.

This clone has a handful of counts. The chain is built from TRBV4-2 and TRBJ2-7; D not resolved. The germline V gene has CDR1 LGHNA and CDR2 YNFKEQ. The CDR3 totals 14 residues. The V end was cut by 0 bases, the J end by 6 bases, with 12 bases between. The CDR3 nucleotides read TGTGCCAGCAGCCAAGAATTGCCTTCCGGCGAGCAGTACTTC. Encoded protein: CASSQELPSGEQYF.

The gene calls are TRBV4-2 and TRBJ2-5; weak D call: TRBD2 (6 bases). Trimming removed 4 bases at V and 5 bases at J, with 20 bases between. CDR1 is LGHNA, CDR2 YNFKEQ, per germline. The CDR3 is 16 amino acids. The CDR3 region is CASSPERRGSAETQYF. The CDR3, as DNA: TGTGCCAGCAGCCCTGAGCGGAGGGGCAGCGCGGAGACCCAGTACTTC.

This chain connects TRBV6-5 to TRBJ2-1, with D hard to call. Germline CDR1 is MNHEY and CDR2 is SVGAGI. There are 13 residues in the CDR3. Between the trimmed V and J ends, which lost 6 bases and 6 bases, there was a span of 12 bases. CDR3 loop: CASSLGTPNEQFF. For the CDR3, the DNA is TGTGCCAGCAGCCTCGGTACTCCCAATGAGCAGTTCTTC.

The chain couples TRBV5-6 to TRBJ1-6; D may be TRBD1 (6 bases). V shed 3 bases and J shed 8 bases, with 12 bases lying between them. In germline, CDR1 is SGHDT, CDR2 YYEEEE. This CDR3 has 14 amino acids. CDR3 sequence: CASSYDRNDSPLHF. In DNA, the CDR3 is TGTGCCAGCAGCTATGACAGGAACGATTCACCCCTCCACTTT. The entire variable domain, with the rest obtained from reference TRBV5-6 and TRBJ1-6, is as follows: DAGVTQSPTHLIKTRGQQVTLRCSPKSGHDTVSWYQQALGQGPQFIFQYYEEEERQRGNFPDRFSGHQFPNYSSELNVNALLLGDSALYLCASSYDRNDSPLHFGNGTRLTVT.

The rearrangement links TRBV6-5 to TRBJ1-6; 7 nucleotides align to TRBD1. The length of the CDR3 is 15 residues. The germline gives CDR1 MNHEY, CDR2 SVGAGI. J lost 6 bases, V lost 7 bases, and 9 bases had no gene match. The CDR3 reads CASKAEGQLNSPLHF. The CDR3 coding sequence is TGTGCCAGCAAGGCGGAGGGACAGCTTAATTCACCCCTCCACTTT.

The chain employs TRBV18 and TRBJ1-1; the match to TRBD1 covers 10 bases. Germline assignment: CDR1 KGHSH and CDR2 LQKENI. V lost 4 bases, J lost 6 bases, and 5 bases stayed unmatched. The CDR3 extends over 14 amino acids. In DNA, the CDR3 is TGTGCCAGCTCACGACAGGGGGCATGGGCTGAAGCTTTCTTT. It specifies CASSRQGAWAEAFF.

The chain links TRBV5-1 to TRBJ2-4; 7 bases map to TRBD1. Per the germline V gene, CDR1 is SGHRS and CDR2 is YFSETQ. There are 15 residues in the CDR3. J gave up 8 bases and V 3 bases, and 11 bases lay outside the gene matches. The CDR3: CASSYGQARADIQYF. The CDR3 bases are TGCGCCAGCAGCTATGGACAGGCAAGGGCGGACATTCAGTACTTC.

This clone occurred once. The chain links TRBV7-9 to TRBJ1-4; D possibly corresponds to TRBD1 (5 bases). The germline V gene has CDR1 SEHNR and CDR2 FQNEAQ (reference sequence). The CDR3 covers 14 residues. V was pared by 5 bases and J by 3 bases, with 10 bases between. In DNA, the CDR3 is TGTGCCAGCAGCGGACAAGTCCCTAATGAAAAACTGTTTTTT. It is translated as CASSGQVPNEKLFF.

The chain joins TRBV19 to TRBJ1-5; 7 bases agree with TRBD1. Trimming took 4 bases from V and 6 from J; bases not matched to a gene: 12. Germline assignment: CDR1 LNHDA and CDR2 SQIVND (reference sequence). The CDR3 covers 16 residues. CDR3 region: CASSTRPDRVGQPQHF. CDR3 in DNA: TGTGCCAGTAGTACCCGCCCCGACAGGGTAGGTCAGCCCCAGCATTTT.

The J gene is TRBJ2-3, the V gene TRBV28; 8 nucleotides align to TRBD2. V dropped 9 bases and J dropped 0; count of bases not matched to a gene: 14. Germline CDR1 reads MDHEN; CDR2 reads SYDVKM. CDR3 length: 17 residues. CDR3 in DNA: TGTGCCAGTATCGTGGGGAGCGGGGGCATTAGCACAGATACGCAGTATTTT. Translating gives CASIVGSGGISTDTQYF.

On this clone itself: The junction shows a germline mismatch at one end, possibly a read error. This sequence joins TRBV7-9 and TRBJ2-7; the D is unclear. CDR3 size: 12 residues. Germline CDR1 SEHNR, CDR2 FQNEAQ (reference sequence). CDR3 nucleotide sequence: TGTTCCAGCAGCTTTGCGGCCTACGAGCAGTACTTC. It encodes CSSSFAAYEQYF.

CDR3 coding DNA: TGTGCCAGCAGACTGGGACTAGCGGGGGCCGTGAGAGAAACAGATACGCAGTATTTT. Protein sequence: CASRLGLAGAVRETDTQYF. This chain joins TRBV7-9 and TRBJ2-3; 14 positions agree with TRBD2. V lost 6 bases to trimming and J lost 3 bases; unmatched junction nucleotides: 14. Germline V gene data show CDR1 as SEHNR and CDR2 as FQNEAQ (reference sequence). The CDR3 covers 19 residues.

V gene TRBV5-6 combines with J gene TRBJ2-1, with 7 bases fitting TRBD1. The CDR3 is 17 residues long. Per germline, CDR1 SGHDT and CDR2 YYEEEE. V lost 0 bases to trimming and J lost 3 bases; unmatched junction nucleotides: 9. CDR3 in amino acids: CASSLDLVPGGYNEQFF. CDR3 nucleotide sequence: TGTGCCAGCAGCTTGGACCTCGTCCCAGGGGGCTACAATGAGCAGTTCTTC.

The chain recombines TRBV10-3 with TRBJ1-5; D perhaps matches TRBD1 (6 bases). CDR1 ENHRY and CDR2 SYGVKD come from the germline V gene. Trimming removed 2 bases at V and 13 bases at J, with 18 bases between. The CDR3 loop spans 14 amino acids. The CDR3 nucleotides are TGTGCCATCAGTGAGGACCGTTTAGGGACACTACAGCATTTT. Its protein is CAISEDRLGTLQHF.

In its sample, this clone was seen once. J is TRBJ1-1 and V is TRBV5-1; D is uncertain. CDR1 is SGHRS, CDR2 YFSETQ, per germline. The CDR3 sequence is 13 residues long. The germline V and J ends were trimmed by 0 bases and 7 bases, with 10 bases remaining between them. As DNA, the CDR3 is TGCGCCAGCAGCTTGGACGGACTGTTTGAAGCTTTCTTT. This translates into CASSLDGLFEAFF.

This clone was found a few times. The chain couples TRBV5-4 to TRBJ1-1; no firm D call. Germline V gene data show CDR1 as SGHNT and CDR2 as YYREEE (reference sequence). The CDR3 sequence is 16 residues long. V lost 7 bases to trimming and J lost 1 base, with 20 bases between them. The CDR3 reads CASLKTPGVGNTEAFF. In nucleotides, the CDR3 is TGTGCCAGCCTAAAAACCCCTGGAGTCGGGAACACTGAAGCTTTCTTT.

This chain uses TRBV9 with TRBJ2-1, with 9 nucleotides matching TRBD2. The germline V gene encodes CDR1 SGDLS and CDR2 YYNGEE. Unmatched junction bases numbered 7, after V lost 2 bases and J lost 4 bases. The length of the CDR3 is 16 residues. The CDR3 here is CASSVRGGAAYNEQFF. For the CDR3, the DNA is TGTGCCAGCAGCGTGCGCGGGGGGGCCGCTTACAATGAGCAGTTCTTC.

The chain couples TRBV12-5 to TRBJ1-2; 7 bases fit TRBD1. This CDR3 has 13 amino acids. In germline, CDR1 is LGHNT, CDR2 FRNRAP. Trimming removed 5 bases from V and 8 bases from J; junction bases left unmatched: 8. In DNA form, the CDR3 reads TGTGCTAGTGGTCTCGAGGGGGCCGGAGGCTACACCTTC. Its translation is CASGLEGAGGYTF.

The chain couples TRBV15 to TRBJ1-2; no clear D gene. V shed 3 bases and J shed 2 bases, with 10 bases lying between them. In germline, CDR1 is LNHNV, CDR2 YYDKDF (reference sequence). This CDR3 region has 14 residues. CDR3 sequence reads: CATSSIWRNYGYTF. CDR3 DNA: TGTGCCACCAGCAGTATCTGGCGGAACTATGGCTACACCTTC.